This is a list of T cell receptor beta chains from one sample in a study of blood T cell repertoires in COVID-19. The protocol was immunoSEQ multiplex PCR, while the TCRdb copy is restricted to in-frame clones and leaves out a portion. The sample includes roughly 220,000 clones, 70% to 90% of them seen just once. Sequenced: PBMCs or T cells enriched from blood (not recorded which). These receptors were taken from a woman between 50 and 59 years old with acute COVID-19. Both conserved end residues are trimmed from each CDR3.

CDR3aa: ASSHRRQGSYEQY
v_gene: TRBV6-2/TRBV6-3

CDR3aa: ASSMGQLAYEQY
v_gene: TRBV19

CDR3aa: ASSFQWQLNTEAF
v_gene: TRBV28

CDR3aa: ASSLGQGEWYEQY
v_gene: TRBV11-2

CDR3aa: ASSFFVAGGEQY
v_gene: TRBV28

CDR3aa: ASSLGVAGYYGYT
v_gene: TRBV7-9

CDR3aa: ASRNTGGWSGYT
v_gene: TRBV27

CDR3aa: AILGHPPLYGYT
v_gene: TRBV28

CDR3aa: AIGRGGSTYEQY
v_gene: TRBV6-5

CDR3aa: ASTPGSSYNEQF
v_gene: TRBV2

CDR3aa: ATSDLHGRDNQPQH
v_gene: TRBV24-1

CDR3aa: ASSTLAGGRYNEQF
v_gene: TRBV27

CDR3aa: ASNRDRVNTEAF
v_gene: TRBV28

CDR3aa: ASRQGAQAGVAYNEQF
v_gene: TRBV28

CDR3aa: ASSGGGVTFNIQY
v_gene: TRBV6-5

CDR3aa: ASKWPGNEKLF
v_gene: TRBV28

CDR3aa: ASTRTVNSGNTIY
v_gene: TRBV19

CDR3aa: ASSRPGQGDEKLF
v_gene: TRBV5-6

CDR3aa: AWRDRAFSGNTIY
v_gene: TRBV30

CDR3aa: ASSVTGTLYGGYT
v_gene: TRBV9

CDR3aa: ASSQGLAGGLPYEQY
v_gene: TRBV4-1

CDR3aa: ASSLRTSRYEQY
v_gene: TRBV5-1

CDR3aa: ASTSQGPGYT
v_gene: TRBV5-6

CDR3aa: ASRGILYGYT
v_gene: TRBV27

CDR3aa: ASSLDPWTSGNTGELF
v_gene: TRBV13

CDR3aa: ASSITTPVGDQPQH
v_gene: TRBV27

CDR3aa: ASSFPLERYEQY
v_gene: TRBV28

CDR3aa: ASSSGHPAQY
v_gene: TRBV28

CDR3aa: ASSLSGAYNQPQH
v_gene: TRBV27

CDR3aa: ASSDTGATEAF
v_gene: TRBV6-4

CDR3aa: ATWGLAGVGAEF
v_gene: TRBV28

CDR3aa: ATSDWGRVNTGELF
v_gene: TRBV24-1

CDR3aa: ASSVSAGPNEQF
v_gene: TRBV9

CDR3aa: ASSPTDRGMSTDTQY
v_gene: TRBV27

CDR3aa: ASSGLAGGREQY
v_gene: TRBV7-9

CDR3aa: ASSQGVDRVYGYT
v_gene: TRBV3-1/TRBV3-2

CDR3aa: ASSPSSGRNYNEQF
v_gene: TRBV11-2

CDR3aa: SVARSLEAF
v_gene: TRBV29-1

CDR3aa: ASSPTGPHTQY
v_gene: TRBV7-9

CDR3aa: ASSRGQFASYEQY
v_gene: TRBV27

CDR3aa: ASSPSQGNTGELF
v_gene: TRBV18

CDR3aa: ASSYSRSREQY
v_gene: TRBV6-5